This passage covers 9 T cell receptor beta chains from one sample sequenced in a study of cytomegalovirus exposure and HLA in healthy donors. PCR involved 60 Vbeta and 13 Jbeta primers. Method: immunoSEQ multiplex PCR; TCRdb's copy keeps in-frame clones and lacks some. The table shows 150,000 to 200,000 clones, with less than 90% occurring only once. Material for sequencing was PBMCs. Every receptor here comes from a boy aged 10-17 years in good health and CMV-seronegative.

The V gene is TRBV30, the J gene TRBJ1-6; maybe TRBD1 (6 bases). The CDR3 loop spans 14 amino acids. V lost 1 base and J lost 17, with 21 bases in between. CDR1 and CDR2 from the germline V gene are GTSNPN and SVGIG (reference sequence). This CDR3 reads CAWSADSKTEVVHF. The CDR3 DNA reads TGTGCCTGGAGTGCGGACAGCAAAACGGAGGTGGTCCACTTT.

The chain joins TRBV5-6 to TRBJ1-6; no firm D call. The CDR3 is 15 amino acids. From germline, CDR1 is SGHDT and CDR2 YYEEEE. V was clipped by 4 bases and J by 7 bases, with 15 bases between them. Here the CDR3 reads CASSEGLFTNSPLHF. The DNA for the CDR3 is TGTGCCAGCAGCGAAGGACTGTTTACCAATTCACCCCTCCACTTT.

This clone has a single count. The chain is built from TRBV19 and TRBJ1-5; D is uncertain. The CDR3 sequence is 14 residues long. V was clipped by 6 bases and J by 6 bases, with 15 bases between them. Germline CDR1 reads LNHDA; CDR2 reads SQIVND (reference sequence). CDR3 coding DNA: TGTGCCAGTAGCACCGAGCGGGTCCCTCAGCCCCAGCATTTT. Translated: CASSTERVPQPQHF.

The gene calls are TRBV7-9 and TRBJ1-3; 7 bases are shared with TRBD1. Looked up from germline, CDR1 is SEHNR and CDR2 is FQNEAQ (reference sequence). V shed 5 bases and J 0 bases; nucleotides not matched to a gene: 7. This CDR3 spans 16 amino acids. This chain's CDR3 is CASSIWTGISGNTIYF. CDR3 nucleotides: TGTGCCAGCAGCATCTGGACAGGCATCTCTGGAAACACCATATATTTT.

The V gene is TRBV27, the J gene TRBJ1-5; D is unclear. V lost 7 bases and J lost 2, with 3 bases in between. The CDR3 is made up of 11 amino acids. From germline, CDR1 is MNHEY and CDR2 SMNVEV (reference sequence). The CDR3 coding sequence is TGTGCCAGCACTTGCAATCAGCCCCAGCATTTT. Its translation is CASTCNQPQHF.

This clone has just one count. The chain employs TRBV28 and TRBJ1-1; TRBD1 agrees at 8 bases. The CDR3 sequence is 16 residues long. Germline CDR1 MDHEN, CDR2 SYDVKM. The J segment lost 3 bases and the V segment lost 6 bases, leaving 12 bases of the junction unmatched. CDR3 sequence: CASSWPPTGEYTEAFF. Written as DNA, the CDR3 is TGTGCCAGCAGCTGGCCCCCGACAGGGGAGTACACTGAAGCTTTCTTT.

This clone was detected once. The CDR3 bases are TGCGCCAGCCGGTCCCGGGACAGGAACGGAGATGAAAAACTGTTTTTT. Translation gives CASRSRDRNGDEKLFF. V is TRBV5-1 and J is TRBJ1-4, with 8 nucleotides matching TRBD1. The CDR3 has 16 amino acids. Germline V gene data show CDR1 as SGHRS and CDR2 as YFSETQ. V trimming: 7 bases; J trimming: 6 bases; junction bases outside the gene matches: 14.

The rearrangement links TRBV15 to TRBJ2-2; D may be TRBD1 (5 bases). Per the germline V gene, CDR1 is LNHNV and CDR2 is YYDKDF (reference sequence). CDR3 length equals 14 residues. V lost 0 bases and J lost 6, with 8 bases in between. The CDR3 spells CATSRDQGPGELFF. Here the CDR3 DNA reads TGTGCCACCAGCAGAGATCAGGGTCCCGGGGAGCTGTTTTTT.

The V call is TRBV14, the J call TRBJ2-1, with D hard to call. Trimming cost V 0 bases and J 3 bases, with 15 bases left between them. The germline gives CDR1 SGHDN, CDR2 FVKESK. CDR3 length: 17 residues. CDR3 in amino acids: CASSQEARPSLYNEQFF. The CDR3 bases are TGTGCCAGCAGCCAAGAGGCCAGGCCAAGTCTCTACAATGAGCAGTTCTTC.